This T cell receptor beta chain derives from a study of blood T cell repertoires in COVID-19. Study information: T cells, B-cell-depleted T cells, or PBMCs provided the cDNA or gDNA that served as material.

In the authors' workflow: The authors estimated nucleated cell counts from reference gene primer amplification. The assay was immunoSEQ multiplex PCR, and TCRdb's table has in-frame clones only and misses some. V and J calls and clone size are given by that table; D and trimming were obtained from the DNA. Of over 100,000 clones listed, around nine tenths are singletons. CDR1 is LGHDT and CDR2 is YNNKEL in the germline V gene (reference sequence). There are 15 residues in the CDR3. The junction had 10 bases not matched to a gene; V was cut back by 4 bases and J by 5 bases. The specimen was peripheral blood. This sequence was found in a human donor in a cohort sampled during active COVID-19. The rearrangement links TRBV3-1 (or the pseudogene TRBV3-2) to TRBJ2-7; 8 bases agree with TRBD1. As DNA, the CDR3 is TGTGCCAGCAGCCGGACAGGGTTAATTGTTCACGAGCAGTACTTC. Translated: CASSRTGLIVHEQYF.